What follows are 5 T cell receptor beta chains derived from one specimen sequenced in a study of radiotherapy plus CTLA-4 blockade in lung cancer. The assay was immunoSEQ multiplex PCR, and TCRdb's table has in-frame clones only and misses some. The sample includes 40,000 to 60,000 clones, more than 75% of them seen just once. The sequences come from peripheral blood, collected from a patient treated with radiotherapy plus ipilimumab. The receptors come from a human donor with non-small cell lung cancer who had stable disease on radiotherapy plus ipilimumab.

The rearrangement links TRBV27 to TRBJ2-7, with 8 nucleotides matching TRBD1. There are 15 residues in the CDR3. Germline CDR1 and CDR2: MNHEY and SMNVEV (reference sequence). Trimming took 5 bases from V and 0 from J; bases not matched to a gene: 6. As DNA, the CDR3 is TGTGCCAGCAGTCTCCGGGACAGGAGCTCCTACGAGCAGTACTTC. This sequence encodes CASSLRDRSSYEQYF.

This clone has a single count. The chain has TRBV2 and TRBJ2-7, with a weak D call TRBD1 (5 bases). In germline, CDR1 is SNHLY, CDR2 FYNNEI. Trimming left V 3 bases short and J 12 bases short, with 15 bases between. This CDR3 is built from 12 residues. CDR3 DNA: TGTGCCAGCAGTGAGGACAAAATATTGCGGTACTTC. It yields the protein CASSEDKILRYF.

This clone was observed once. The rearrangement joins TRBV11-2 to TRBJ2-1; no clear D gene. The V gene lost 7 bases and the J gene lost 0 bases, with 10 bases spanning the gap. This CDR3 is 14 amino acids long. Germline V gives CDR1 SGHAT, CDR2 FQNNGV. In nucleotides, the CDR3 is TGTGCCAGCACCCTCCCGGGCTCCTACAATGAGCAGTTCTTC. Translating gives CASTLPGSYNEQFF.

The chain couples TRBV2 to TRBJ2-5; 8 bases align to TRBD2. The J call could be wrong; TRBJ2-7 is a better fit for the DNA end. The CDR3 is made up of 16 amino acids. Germline values: CDR1 SNHLY, CDR2 FYNNEI. The CDR3 here is CASSEYAPGLGYEQYF. The CDR3 region has the DNA TGTGCCAGCAGTGAATATGCTCCGGGACTAGGGTACGAGCAGTACTTC.

Turning to this clone: Compared with germline, one end of the junction differs, possibly owing to a read error. The CDR3 is CASSLGTSGATYEQYF. The DNA of the CDR3 is TGTGCTAGCAGCCTCGGGACTAGCGGGGCAACCTACGAGCAGTACTTC. The chain combines TRBV7-7 with TRBJ2-7; the match to TRBD2 covers 13 bases. Germline V gives CDR1 SSHAT, CDR2 FNYEAQ (reference sequence). The CDR3 spans 16 residues.